Listed below are T cell receptor beta chains from one sample, sequenced in a study of beta chain features in type 1 diabetes. TCRdb's copy holds only in-frame clones and misses some; the assay was immunoSEQ multiplex PCR. The table records some 900,000 clones, 17% of them present only once. Sequencing was performed on naive CD4+ T cells from blood. Receptors were obtained from a young woman in good health. Both conserved end residues are part of each CDR3. Not all rows give a size; the values are once, few, many and, for expanded clones, a class.

v_call: TRBV7-2
clone_size: few
j_call: TRBJ1-2
cdr3_aa: CASSLSGTHYNYGYTF

v_call: TRBV29-1
clone_size: -
j_call: TRBJ2-5
cdr3_aa: CSVERSQETQYF

v_call: TRBV28
clone_size: -
j_call: TRBJ2-6
cdr3_aa: CASSPAGTGANVLTF

v_call: TRBV28
clone_size: -
j_call: TRBJ2-6
cdr3_aa: CASRLSGANVLTF

v_call: TRBV9
clone_size: -
j_call: TRBJ1-4
cdr3_aa: CASSAGHEKLFF

v_call: TRBV18
clone_size: few
j_call: TRBJ2-7
cdr3_aa: CASSSGGPYEQYF

v_call: TRBV29-1
clone_size: -
j_call: TRBJ2-3
cdr3_aa: CSVEREHPDTQYF

v_call: TRBV7-6
clone_size: -
j_call: TRBJ2-7
cdr3_aa: CASSIASSYEQYF

v_call: TRBV11-2
clone_size: -
j_call: TRBJ2-4
cdr3_aa: CASSPIKGRAKNIQYF

v_call: TRBV10-3
clone_size: -
j_call: TRBJ2-7
cdr3_aa: CAIRGTHEQYF

v_call: TRBV7-3
clone_size: few
j_call: TRBJ1-3
cdr3_aa: CASSLLGTGSGNTIYF

v_call: TRBV4-3
clone_size: -
j_call: TRBJ2-1
cdr3_aa: CASSKRTSGSGSYNEQFF

v_call: TRBV7-9
clone_size: few
j_call: TRBJ2-1
cdr3_aa: CASSSYPQGKDNEQFF

v_call: TRBV7-2
clone_size: few
j_call: TRBJ1-5
cdr3_aa: CASSPLGSAQPQHF

v_call: TRBV20-1
clone_size: -
j_call: TRBJ1-1
cdr3_aa: CSADGGTEAFF

v_call: TRBV9
clone_size: -
j_call: TRBJ2-1
cdr3_aa: CASSGTSGNNEQFF

v_call: TRBV4-2
clone_size: few
j_call: TRBJ2-1
cdr3_aa: CASSQDQDYHNEQFF

v_call: TRBV7-3
clone_size: -
j_call: TRBJ2-3
cdr3_aa: CASSTGTSGRDTQYF

v_call: TRBV19
clone_size: few
j_call: TRBJ1-1
cdr3_aa: CASKTRATTEAFF

v_call: TRBV7-8
clone_size: few
j_call: TRBJ2-1
cdr3_aa: CASSFRITYNEQFF

v_call: TRBV27
clone_size: few
j_call: TRBJ2-7
cdr3_aa: CASSSGQGAYGYEQYF

v_call: TRBV4-3
clone_size: few
j_call: TRBJ2-2
cdr3_aa: CASSQDAGFGTGELFF

v_call: TRBV10-2
clone_size: -
j_call: TRBJ2-3
cdr3_aa: CASSDPTDTQYF

v_call: TRBV18
clone_size: -
j_call: TRBJ1-1
cdr3_aa: CASSPSPANTEAFF

v_call: TRBV10-3
clone_size: -
j_call: TRBJ2-7
cdr3_aa: CAISGGYEQYF

v_call: TRBV7-9
clone_size: -
j_call: TRBJ1-4
cdr3_aa: CASSVRQGAEEKLFF

v_call: TRBV7-8
clone_size: few
j_call: TRBJ2-7
cdr3_aa: CASSRTDLPLEQYF

v_call: TRBV19
clone_size: few
j_call: TRBJ1-2
cdr3_aa: CASSSPGIYGYTF

v_call: TRBV4-2
clone_size: few
j_call: TRBJ2-2
cdr3_aa: CASSPRSGTAGELFF

v_call: TRBV7-2
clone_size: -
j_call: TRBJ1-1
cdr3_aa: CASSFQQGRTEAFF

v_call: TRBV18
clone_size: -
j_call: TRBJ2-5
cdr3_aa: CASSRGTTETQYF

v_call: TRBV10-3
clone_size: -
j_call: TRBJ1-2
cdr3_aa: CAISEGLGQGEVGTF

v_call: TRBV29-1
clone_size: -
j_call: TRBJ2-1
cdr3_aa: CSVERWASGRSHNEQFF

v_call: TRBV2
clone_size: -
j_call: TRBJ1-1
cdr3_aa: CATMGVSTEAFF

v_call: TRBV6-5
clone_size: -
j_call: TRBJ1-2
cdr3_aa: CASSYSSGADYGYTF

v_call: TRBV19
clone_size: few
j_call: TRBJ2-2
cdr3_aa: CASSMGLDLLDTGELFF

v_call: TRBV5-4
clone_size: few
j_call: TRBJ2-1
cdr3_aa: CASSAPGTSGYNEQFF

v_call: TRBV7-8
clone_size: -
j_call: TRBJ2-1
cdr3_aa: CASSSGQYSYNEQFF